The sample holds a few counts of the clone carrying this T cell receptor (beta chain). Its antigen is undetermined. CDR3 length equals 15 residues. From germline, CDR1 is SGHRS and CDR2 YFSETQ. The source of the sample is a study of blood T cells in healthy people across ages. Study conclusions and caveats: Both higher diversity and more naive CD4+ cells marked long-lived donors when set against aged donors. TCR beta diversity, measured per million T cells, fell in a roughly linear way with age.

The donors, aged roughly 6 to 90, were healthy Caucasians from Russia. The authors ran a second PCR of 7 to 11 cycles using a sample-barcoded 5' primer and a J-beta primer mix. Tagging of each cDNA molecule was performed by a template-switch adaptor with 12 random nucleotides. TCRdb reprocessed the 5' RACE reads via MiXCR and lists one record per CDR3 protein. The data show about a million distinct CDR3 sequences, with less than 45% seen just once and about an eighth held by the top ten. The source is a man between 18 and 35 years old in good health. Sequencing was performed on blood. The chain uses TRBV5-1 and TRBJ2-1; weak D call: TRBD1 (6 bases). The closer fit of TRBJ2-7 to the DNA end suggests the J call may be wrong. CDR3 amino acids: CASSFTGSSYNEQYF. CDR3 DNA: TGCGCCAGCAGCTTTACAGGGAGCTCCTACAATGAGCAGTACTTC.